This T cell receptor beta chain comes out of a study of identical twins. The germline V gene has CDR1 DFQATT and CDR2 SNEGSKA (reference sequence). Trimming left V 2 bases short and J 2 bases short, with 8 bases between. The CDR3 totals 13 residues. Findings of the study overall: Less excess twin sharing appeared in beta out-of-frame sequences.

TCRdb fed the 5' RACE reads into MiXCR, producing one record per CDR3 protein. The table shows under 450,000 distinct CDR3 sequences, with approximately 17% occurring only once. Notes on this clonotype: The target antigen is unknown. This clone may be a read error of a much larger clone one base away.

The clonotype was recovered from a man in his fifties or sixties in good health. The rearrangement joins TRBV20-1 to TRBJ2-3; no definite D call. Sequences were obtained from naive T cells sorted from blood. The CDR3 sequence: CSARLLVTDTQYF. The CDR3, as DNA: TGCAGTGCTAGACTCCTGGTCACAGATACGCAGTATTTT.